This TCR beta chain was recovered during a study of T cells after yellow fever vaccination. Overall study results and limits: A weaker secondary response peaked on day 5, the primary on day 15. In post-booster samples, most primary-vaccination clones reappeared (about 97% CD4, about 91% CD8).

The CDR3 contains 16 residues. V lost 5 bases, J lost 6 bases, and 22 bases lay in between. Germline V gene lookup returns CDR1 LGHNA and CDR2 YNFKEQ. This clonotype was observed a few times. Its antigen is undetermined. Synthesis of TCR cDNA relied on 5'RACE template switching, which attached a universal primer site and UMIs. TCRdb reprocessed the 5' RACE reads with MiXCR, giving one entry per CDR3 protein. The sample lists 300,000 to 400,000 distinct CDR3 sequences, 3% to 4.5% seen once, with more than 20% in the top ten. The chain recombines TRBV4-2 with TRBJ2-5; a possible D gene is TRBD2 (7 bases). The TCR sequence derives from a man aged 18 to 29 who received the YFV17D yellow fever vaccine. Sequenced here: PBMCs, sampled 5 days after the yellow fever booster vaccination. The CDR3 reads CASSTQRAGAQKTQYF. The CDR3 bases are TGTGCCAGCAGCACCCAAAGGGCGGGGGCCCAGAAGACCCAGTACTTC.